The 12 T cell receptor beta chains below all came from one sample that was sequenced in a study of blood T cell repertoires in COVID-19. TCRdb keeps only in-frame clones here, not all; method: immunoSEQ multiplex PCR. The sample records 300,000 to 400,000 clones, roughly nine tenths being singletons. Input material: PBMCs or T cells enriched from blood (not recorded which). The receptors shown here come from a man aged 60 to 69 who had recovered from COVID-19.

This rearrangement joins TRBV3-1 (or the pseudogene TRBV3-2) to TRBJ1-1; D possibly corresponds to TRBD1 (5 bases). V gave up 0 bases and J gave up 6 bases, with 14 bases separating them. Germline V CDR1 and CDR2: LGHDT, YNNKEL (reference sequence). This CDR3 region has 15 residues. CDR3 sequence reads: CASSQDRGRRAEAFF. The CDR3 nucleotides are TGTGCCAGCAGCCAAGATCGGGGCAGGAGGGCTGAAGCTTTCTTT.

The gene calls are TRBV5-1 and TRBJ2-2; 9 bases line up with TRBD1. The CDR3 contains 14 residues. CDR1 and CDR2 from the germline V gene are SGHRS and YFSETQ. The trim removed 4 bases at V and 6 bases at J, leaving 4 bases unmatched. The CDR3 DNA reads as TGCGCCAGCAGCCCCTACAGGGGGCCCGGGGAGCTGTTTTTT. Protein sequence: CASSPYRGPGELFF.

This chain uses TRBV28 with TRBJ1-5, with D possibly being TRBD1 (6 bases). The CDR3 runs 14 residues. Per germline, CDR1 MDHEN and CDR2 SYDVKM. V was pared by 7 bases and J by 1 base, with 11 bases between. The CDR3 reads CASKGQTSNQPQHF. DNA for the CDR3: TGTGCCAGCAAAGGACAGACAAGCAATCAGCCCCAGCATTTT.

For the CDR3, the DNA is TGTGCCAGCAGCTTGGGCATGACAGGGGGCTTCGACACCGGGGAGCTGTTTTTT. The encoded protein is CASSLGMTGGFDTGELFF. This rearrangement joins TRBV5-4 to TRBJ2-2, with TRBD1 matching over 10 bases. Germline trimming cut 0 bases from V and 3 bases from J; bases unmatched to any gene: 8. The CDR3 is made up of 18 amino acids. In germline, CDR1 is SGHNT, CDR2 YYREEE (reference sequence).

The chain joins TRBV7-9 to TRBJ2-1, with D perhaps TRBD2 (6 bases). CDR3 length: 16 residues. V was clipped by 3 bases and J by 7 bases, with 19 bases between them. The germline V gene has CDR1 SEHNR and CDR2 FQNEAQ (reference sequence). CDR3 nucleotides: TGTGCCAGCAGCTTTTTCGGGAGCGTCCTTGAGAATGAGCAGTTCTTC. This encodes CASSFFGSVLENEQFF. Full variable domain (remainder filled in from reference TRBV7-9 and TRBJ2-1): DTGVSQNPRHKITKRGQNVTFRCDPISEHNRLYWYRQTLGQGPEFLTYFQNEAQLEKSRLLSDRFSAERPKGSFSTLEIQRTEQGDSAMYLCASSFFGSVLENEQFFGPGTRLTVL.

The chain carries TRBV19 and TRBJ2-2, with 15 bases that match TRBD2. V lost 6 bases to trimming and J lost 2 bases; unmatched junction nucleotides: 4. The CDR3 runs 17 residues. Germline CDR1 and CDR2: LNHDA and SQIVND (reference sequence). The CDR3 is CASRGLAGGLNTGELFF. CDR3 sequence (DNA): TGTGCCAGTAGGGGACTAGCGGGAGGTCTAAACACCGGGGAGCTGTTTTTT.

This clone was counted a single time. The chain carries TRBV27 and TRBJ2-2, with 7 bases fitting TRBD1. The V gene end was trimmed by 6 bases and the J gene end by 1 base; junction bases not matched to a gene: 5. The CDR3 consists of 15 residues. Germline V gene data show CDR1 as MNHEY and CDR2 as SMNVEV (reference sequence). DNA of the CDR3: TGTGCCAGCAGCCGTAGGACAGGGAACACCGGGGAGCTGTTTTTT. Translating it yields CASSRRTGNTGELFF.

The chain combines TRBV5-1 with TRBJ2-1, with D possibly TRBD2 on 6 matching bases. Between the trimmed V and J ends, which lost 2 bases and 4 bases, there was a span of 10 bases. The CDR3 contains 14 residues. In germline, CDR1 is SGHRS, CDR2 YFSETQ. As DNA, the CDR3 is TGCGCCAGCAGCTTTACGGGAGAGTACAATGAGCAGTTCTTC. This encodes CASSFTGEYNEQFF. The full variable domain, with the rest looked up from reference TRBV5-1 and TRBJ2-1, is KAGVTQTPRYLIKTRGQQVTLSCSPISGHRSVSWYQQTPGQGLQFLFEYFSETQRNKGNFPGRFSGRQFSNSRSEMNVSTLELGDSALYLCASSFTGEYNEQFFGPGTRLTVL.

This chain uses TRBV25-1 with TRBJ1-1; 7 bases match TRBD1. The CDR3 contains 16 residues. The V and J ends lost 4 bases and 1 base, in that order; junction bases with no gene match: 9. CDR1 is MGHDK, CDR2 SYGVNS, per germline. The DNA for the CDR3 is TGTGCCAGCAGTGGTTCTGGATGGACAGGGAACACTGAAGCTTTCTTT. Its translation: CASSGSGWTGNTEAFF.

The chain carries TRBV27 and TRBJ2-3; D uncertain. Trimming took off 3 bases at V and 4 bases at J, with 11 bases between the two ends. Germline V gives CDR1 MNHEY, CDR2 SMNVEV (reference sequence). The CDR3 extends over 14 amino acids. The chain's CDR3 is CASSFGFSADTQYF. The DNA of the CDR3 is TGTGCCAGCAGTTTCGGGTTCTCAGCAGATACGCAGTATTTT.

This clone was seen once. The chain links TRBV10-3 to TRBJ2-1; 7 bases fit TRBD1. Trimming removed 8 bases from V and 4 bases from J; junction bases left unmatched: 8. The CDR3 loop spans 14 amino acids. Germline V CDR1 and CDR2: ENHRY, SYGVKD. The DNA for the CDR3 is TGTGCCATCCAAAACAGGGGATTATACAATGAGCAGTTCTTC. Encoded protein: CAIQNRGLYNEQFF.

CDR3 nucleotide sequence: TGTGCCAGCACCTTCCTGCGGGAGAACACCGGGGAGCTGTTTTTT. This sequence encodes CASTFLRENTGELFF. The rearrangement links TRBV6-5 to TRBJ2-2; possible D gene TRBD2, 6 bases. Germline V gene sequence: CDR1 MNHEY, CDR2 SVGAGI. CDR3 length: 15 amino acids. V shed 7 bases and J shed 1 base, with 13 bases lying between them.